The TCR beta chain described here comes from a study of OX40 agonist ivuxolimab in advanced cancers. Study-wide findings and caveats: At 0.1-3.0 mg/kg, partial responders had clonal expansion among the lowest observed. CD8+ T cells averaged more expanded clones than CD4+.

People who had autoimmune disease history or systemic immunosuppression were excluded. Concerning this clone itself: Its antigen is not identified. This likely comes from a read error, as the CDR3 has no conserved phenylalanine or tryptophan at its end. The limits of the CDR3 on the DNA are not certain, so only TCRdb's listed CDR3 is given.

The CDR3 spans 9 amino acids, including both terminal residues. TCRdb keeps only in-frame clones here, not all; method: immunoSEQ multiplex PCR. The sample contains some 94,000 clones, about 96% of which appear only once. The rearrangement uses TRBV21-1 and TRBJ2-7; the table's D call TRBD1 went unverified against the DNA. TRBV21-1 is annotated as a pseudogene. This receptor was identified in an adult with an advanced solid tumor such as melanoma, head and neck, liver or kidney cancer. The sample in question was CD4+ or CD8+ T cells sorted from blood, obtained in a trial of the OX40 agonist ivuxolimab. CDR3 amino acids: CATIRDRAS.